The next 25 T cell receptor beta chains were all read from a single sample in a study of Ad26.COV2.S vaccination and SARS-CoV-2 variants. Specified treatment: around 19 received Ad26.COV2.S at low or high dose, single or two shots; roughly five received placebo; per-sample allocation not given. The investigators took samples on day 63 after the first vaccine or placebo injection. Generated by immunoSEQ multiplex PCR, the TCRdb table keeps only in-frame clones and is missing some. The top ten clones hold 9.5% to 15% of a sample with about 480,000 clones, approximately 90% of them seen once. The source material was peripheral blood, sampled in a trial of Ad26.COV2.S vaccine versus placebo. The receptors shown here come from a person aged 18 to 59 who received the Ad26.COV2.S COVID-19 vaccine or a placebo.

The CDR3 nucleotides read TGTGCCAGCAGCGGCCAGGGAGATTTCTTGAACACTGAAGCTTTCTTT. Amino acids: CASSGQGDFLNTEAFF. The chain links TRBV9 to TRBJ1-1; D perhaps matches TRBD1 (5 bases). Trimming shortened V by 3 bases and J by 0 bases, and 15 bases separated the two germline ends. CDR1 and CDR2 (germline): SGDLS, YYNGEE. This CDR3 comprises 16 residues.

V gene TRBV7-8 combines with J gene TRBJ2-7; D gene uncertain. This CDR3 comprises 15 residues. The V end was cut by 1 base, the J end by 3 bases, with 13 bases between. CDR1 is SGHVS and CDR2 is FQNEAQ in the germline V gene. The CDR3 reads CASSLEADSGYEQYF. The CDR3 bases are TGTGCCAGCAGCTTAGAAGCAGATTCGGGCTACGAGCAGTACTTC.

This chain joins TRBV11-3 and TRBJ2-2; D possibly matches TRBD1 or TRBD2 (5 bases each). Trimming stripped 4 bases from V and 0 bases from J, with 6 bases between. The CDR3 consists of 14 residues. The V gene's germline CDR1 is SGHNT and CDR2 YENEEA. CDR3 coding DNA: TGTGCCAGCAGCTCGGGACCGAACACCGGGGAGCTGTTTTTT. It yields the protein CASSSGPNTGELFF.

The rearrangement links TRBV28 to TRBJ1-1; 7 nucleotides match TRBD1. The CDR3 contains 15 residues. Germline CDR1 and CDR2: MDHEN and SYDVKM. V was clipped by 5 bases and J by 1 base; unmatched bases: 7. The CDR3 DNA sequence: TGTGCCAGCAGTCCTCCCGGACAGGCGAACACTGAAGCTTTCTTT. Amino acids: CASSPPGQANTEAFF.

J is TRBJ1-1 and V is TRBV19, with a possible D match to TRBD1 (5 bases). The CDR3 loop spans 15 amino acids. Germline V CDR1 and CDR2: LNHDA, SQIVND (reference sequence). V lost 3 bases and J lost 3, with 14 bases in between. The CDR3 coding sequence is TGTGCCAGTAGTATCAGCTACGGGGGTTACACTGAAGCTTTCTTT. Protein: CASSISYGGYTEAFF.

The CDR3 region has the DNA TGCGCCAGCAGCCCCCTCCAGGGGGCCGGAGGTGAGCAGTTCTTC. Translating it yields CASSPLQGAGGEQFF. The V call is TRBV5-1, the J call TRBJ2-1, with 8 positions matching TRBD1. The CDR3 is 15 residues long. The ends lost 4 bases at V and 9 bases at J; junction bases unmatched: 12. Germline CDR1 is SGHRS and CDR2 is YFSETQ.

The chain is built from TRBV2 and TRBJ2-5; 11 nucleotides align to TRBD2. The germline CDR1 and CDR2 sequences are SNHLY and FYNNEI. CDR3 length equals 13 residues. With V trimmed by 7 bases and J by 4 bases, 2 bases remained unmatched. The CDR3 nucleotides read TGTGCCAGCAAGGGACTAGCGGTAGAGACCCAGTACTTC. Translating gives CASKGLAVETQYF.

V usage is TRBV7-9 and J usage is TRBJ2-5, with 12 bases lining up with TRBD2. Germline CDR1 and CDR2: SEHNR and FQNEAQ (reference sequence). V was clipped by 5 bases and J by 5 bases; unmatched bases: 12. The CDR3 has 17 residues. CDR3 sequence: CASSRGATSGSGETQYF. Written as DNA, the CDR3 is TGTGCCAGCAGCCGAGGGGCGACTAGCGGGAGCGGCGAGACCCAGTACTTC.

V and J are TRBV7-9 and TRBJ2-2; 7 nucleotides agree with TRBD2. Germline CDR1 and CDR2: SEHNR and FQNEAQ (reference sequence). The CDR3 has 14 amino acids. J was trimmed by 0 bases and V by 8 bases; bases with no gene match: 3. The CDR3 DNA reads TGTGCCAGCCGGGGACTAACGAACACCGGGGAGCTGTTTTTT. Translating gives CASRGLTNTGELFF. The complete variable domain, with remaining parts taken from reference TRBV7-9 and TRBJ2-2, reads DTGVSQNPRHKITKRGQNVTFRCDPISEHNRLYWYRQTLGQGPEFLTYFQNEAQLEKSRLLSDRFSAERPKGSFSTLEIQRTEQGDSAMYLCASRGLTNTGELFFGEGSRLTVL.

The chain is built from TRBV4-2 and TRBJ2-3, with 7 bases lining up with TRBD2. The CDR3 has 19 amino acids. V was clipped by 0 bases and J by 1 base; unmatched bases: 13. Germline CDR1 and CDR2: LGHNA and YNFKEQ. Here the CDR3 DNA reads TGTGCCAGCAGCCAAGAATCGGCGGGAGCTCGCTCTGGCACAGATACGCAGTATTTT. This gives the protein CASSQESAGARSGTDTQYF.

The CDR3 sequence is CASSRDLTYEQYF. CDR3 in DNA: TGTGCCAGCAGTAGGGACTTAACCTACGAGCAGTACTTC. The chain has TRBV6-5 and TRBJ2-7, with a possible D match to TRBD2 (6 bases). In germline, CDR1 is MNHEY, CDR2 SVGAGI. V lost 5 bases to trimming and J lost 2 bases, with 10 bases between them. The CDR3 has 13 amino acids.

This clone occurred a few times. The chain carries TRBV27 and TRBJ2-2; the D gene is possibly TRBD2 (5 bases). The V end was cut by 4 bases, the J end by 5 bases, with 17 bases between. Germline loops: CDR1 MNHEY, CDR2 SMNVEV (reference sequence). The CDR3 runs 16 residues. CDR3 residues: CASSSTLRGGTGELFF. The CDR3 region has the DNA TGTGCCAGCAGTTCCACCCTCCGGGGTGGAACCGGGGAGCTGTTTTTT.

The CDR3 reads CASSAQTMGYEQYF. CDR3 DNA: TGTGCCAGCAGTGCACAGACGATGGGCTACGAGCAGTACTTC. The chain joins TRBV2 to TRBJ2-7; D ambiguous. V lost 4 bases, J lost 3 bases, and 13 bases lay in between. The CDR3 totals 14 residues. Germline V lookup: CDR1 SNHLY, CDR2 FYNNEI.

The chain carries TRBV7-9 and TRBJ1-2; D unresolved. Trimming cost V 4 bases and J 8 bases, with 20 bases left between them. Germline values: CDR1 SEHNR, CDR2 FQNEAQ (reference sequence). This CDR3 comprises 15 residues. CDR3 loop: CASSSIWVADGGYTF. The CDR3 DNA is TGTGCCAGCAGCTCGATCTGGGTGGCCGACGGAGGCTACACCTTC.

The chain joins TRBV2 to TRBJ2-1; the D gene is possibly TRBD1 (6 bases). The V end lost 0 bases, the J end lost 4 bases, and 10 bases lay between the germline ends. Germline loops: CDR1 SNHLY, CDR2 FYNNEI. This CDR3 comprises 15 residues. CDR3 in DNA: TGTGCCAGCAGTGAAGCGGGGACAAGTTACAATGAGCAGTTCTTC. This encodes CASSEAGTSYNEQFF.

The J gene is TRBJ2-3, the V gene TRBV21-1; TRBD2 reflects the table's D call only, with no check against the DNA. TRBV21-1 constitutes a pseudogene. The CDR3 length is 20 residues. The CDR3 loop is CASSNAELHSGRAVIDTQYF. The CDR3 nucleotides read TGTGCCAGCAGCAACGCGGAACTACACAGCGGGAGGGCCGTGATTGATACGCAGTATTTT.

The chain joins TRBV24-1 to TRBJ2-1; D is undetermined. Germline assignment: CDR1 KGHDR and CDR2 SFDVKD. The ends were cut back, 10 bases at V and 8 bases at J, with 17 bases in the middle. The CDR3 loop spans 13 amino acids. For the CDR3, the DNA is TGTGCCACGGAGCCTAGGAATTCGCATGAGCAGTTCTTC. This sequence encodes CATEPRNSHEQFF.

The chain joins TRBV7-2 to TRBJ1-5; possibly TRBD1 for D (5 bases). Germline CDR1 reads SGHTA; CDR2 reads FQGNSA. The V and J ends lost 2 bases and 5 bases respectively, with 10 bases between them. This CDR3 contains 14 residues. DNA of the CDR3: TGTGCCAGCAGCTTATTGGGGCCATATCAGCCCCAGCATTTT. Residues: CASSLLGPYQPQHF.

The chain joins TRBV4-2 to TRBJ2-1; 10 bases are a match to TRBD2. The V segment lost 3 bases and the J segment 5 bases; nucleotides outside the gene matches: 4. From germline, CDR1 is LGHNA and CDR2 YNFKEQ. The CDR3 runs to 15 residues. For the CDR3, the DNA is TGTGCCAGCAGCCATGCAACTAGCGGGGACAATGAGCAGTTCTTC. This codes for CASSHATSGDNEQFF.

This clone was detected once. J is TRBJ1-1 and V is TRBV19; possible D gene TRBD1, 5 bases. V dropped 5 bases and J dropped 6 bases, with 16 bases sitting between them. This CDR3 region has 14 residues. Germline V lookup: CDR1 LNHDA, CDR2 SQIVND (reference sequence). CDR3 DNA: TGTGCCAGTAGTGCCCCTGGGGGTATCGCTGAAGCTTTCTTT. Protein: CASSAPGGIAEAFF.

V gene TRBV7-3 combines with J gene TRBJ2-1, with 11 bases fitting TRBD2. This CDR3 is built from 15 residues. V shed 5 bases and J 8 bases; nucleotides not matched to a gene: 8. Germline CDR1 is SGHTA and CDR2 is FQGTGA. The CDR3 reads CASSPGLAGTHEQFF. CDR3 in DNA: TGTGCCAGCAGCCCCGGACTAGCGGGTACGCATGAGCAGTTCTTC.

The chain couples TRBV7-9 to TRBJ2-7; 12 bases align to TRBD1. The CDR3 is 15 residues long. The V segment lost 5 bases and the J segment 2 bases; nucleotides outside the gene matches: 4. Germline loops: CDR1 SEHNR, CDR2 FQNEAQ (reference sequence). In DNA, the CDR3 is TGTGCCAGCAGCCGAGGGGACAGGGGGCCCTACGAGCAGTACTTC. Its protein is CASSRGDRGPYEQYF.

V and J are TRBV6-5 and TRBJ2-2; D tentatively fits TRBD1 or TRBD2 (5 bases each). V was clipped by 6 bases and J by 4 bases, with 15 bases between them. CDR1 and CDR2 (germline): MNHEY, SVGAGI. The CDR3 consists of 15 residues. This CDR3 is CASRKGDRGTGELFF. The CDR3 nucleotides are TGTGCCAGCAGAAAAGGGGATCGGGGCACCGGGGAGCTGTTTTTT.

The gene calls are TRBV2 and TRBJ1-1; D is unclear. In germline, CDR1 is SNHLY, CDR2 FYNNEI. V lost 7 bases, J lost 2 bases, and 11 bases lay in between. The CDR3 contains 13 residues. Here the CDR3 reads CASKEGGNTEAFF. As DNA, the CDR3 is TGTGCCAGCAAGGAGGGCGGAAACACTGAAGCTTTCTTT.

The chain has TRBV9 and TRBJ1-1; D is uncertain. The CDR3 spans 12 residues. The V and J ends lost 3 bases and 2 bases respectively, with 5 bases between them. Germline V lookup: CDR1 SGDLS, CDR2 YYNGEE. This CDR3 reads CASSATNTEAFF. CDR3 sequence (DNA): TGTGCCAGCAGCGCGACAAACACTGAAGCTTTCTTT.